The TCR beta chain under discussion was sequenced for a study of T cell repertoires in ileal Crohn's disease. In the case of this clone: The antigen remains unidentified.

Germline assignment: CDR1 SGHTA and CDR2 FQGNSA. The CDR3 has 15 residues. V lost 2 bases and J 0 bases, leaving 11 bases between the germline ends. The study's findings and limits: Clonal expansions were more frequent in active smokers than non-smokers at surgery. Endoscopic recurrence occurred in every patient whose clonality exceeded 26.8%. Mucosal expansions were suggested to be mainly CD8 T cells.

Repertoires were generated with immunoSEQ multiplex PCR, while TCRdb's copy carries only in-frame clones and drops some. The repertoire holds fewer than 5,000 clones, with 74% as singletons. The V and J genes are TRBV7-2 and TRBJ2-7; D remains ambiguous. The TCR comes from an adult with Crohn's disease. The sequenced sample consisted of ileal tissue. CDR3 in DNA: TGTGCCAGCAGCTTATGGGCAGATTTCTCCTACGAGCAGTACTTC. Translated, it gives CASSLWADFSYEQYF.